Listed below are T cell receptor beta chains from one sample, sequenced in a study of persistence of HIV-infected CD4 T cells. Antigen specificity for these receptors is unknown. The repertoire was sequenced with immunoSEQ multiplex PCR; TCRdb's copy has only in-frame clones and lacks some. The table lists 37,000 or so clones, around 80% of them singletons. The sequencing here drew on CD4+ T cells sorted from PBMCs after roughly 18-hour stimulation, taken from a patient who received antiretroviral therapy. The receptors shown here come from an adult man with HIV who was CMV-seropositive. CDR3s include the opening cysteine and the closing phenylalanine or tryptophan. The order of the fields is CDR3 protein, CDR3 DNA, clone size, V gene, J gene, D gene. A D gene is named only where the DNA matches it firmly. Clone size is stated in some rows and not others, as once, few, many or a class when expanded.

cdr3_aa: CASSQDGTRPEKLFF; cdr3_nt: TGCGCCAGCAGCCAAGACGGGACTCGGCCTGAAAAACTGTTTTTT; clone_size: -; v_call: TRBV4-1; j_call: TRBJ1-4; d_call: -
cdr3_aa: CASGTAYYGYTF; cdr3_nt: TGTGCCAGCGGGACGGCCTATTATGGCTACACCTTC; clone_size: -; v_call: TRBV13; j_call: TRBJ1-2; d_call: -
cdr3_aa: CASSLGLTDTQYF; cdr3_nt: TGTGCCAGCAGCCTTGGACTCACAGATACGCAGTATTTT; clone_size: few; v_call: TRBV7-9; j_call: TRBJ2-3; d_call: -
cdr3_aa: CASSVGAQNNSPLHF; cdr3_nt: TGTGCCAGCAGCGTCGGGGCTCAAAATAATTCACCCCTCCACTTT; clone_size: -; v_call: TRBV9; j_call: TRBJ1-6; d_call: -
cdr3_aa: CASSRGTSEIRLF; cdr3_nt: TGCGCCAGCAGCCGGGGGACTAGCGAGATTAGGCTCTTC; clone_size: -; v_call: TRBV5-1; j_call: TRBJ2-7; d_call: TRBD2
cdr3_aa: CASSPIQGLNEKLFF; cdr3_nt: TGCGCCAGCAGTCCGATACAGGGGCTGAATGAAAAACTGTTTTTT; clone_size: -; v_call: TRBV4-1; j_call: TRBJ1-4; d_call: TRBD1
cdr3_aa: CASSPRSSSYEQYF; cdr3_nt: TGTGCCAGCAGCCCGAGGTCGAGCTCCTACGAGCAGTACTTC; clone_size: -; v_call: TRBV3-1/TRBV3-2; j_call: TRBJ2-7; d_call: -
cdr3_aa: CASSSRTLGTDTQYF; cdr3_nt: TGTGCCAGCAGCAGCCGGACCTTGGGCACAGATACGCAGTATTTT; clone_size: -; v_call: TRBV28; j_call: TRBJ2-3; d_call: -
cdr3_aa: CAVLAGLSNEQFF; cdr3_nt: TGTGCCGTTCTAGCGGGGCTCTCCAATGAGCAGTTCTTC; clone_size: -; v_call: TRBV28; j_call: TRBJ2-1; d_call: TRBD2
cdr3_aa: CASSGLAGGRRTDTQYF; cdr3_nt: TGTGCCAGCAGCGGACTAGCGGGGGGGAGAAGGACAGATACGCAGTATTTT; clone_size: -; v_call: TRBV7-9; j_call: TRBJ2-3; d_call: TRBD2
cdr3_aa: CASSNRDRGEDTQYF; cdr3_nt: TGTGCCAGCAGTAACCGGGACAGGGGGGAAGATACGCAGTATTTT; clone_size: -; v_call: TRBV6-5; j_call: TRBJ2-3; d_call: TRBD1
cdr3_aa: CASSTQGSGTEAFF; cdr3_nt: TGCGCCAGCAGCACGCAGGGAAGTGGGACTGAAGCTTTCTTT; clone_size: -; v_call: TRBV5-1; j_call: TRBJ1-1; d_call: -
cdr3_aa: CASSLEGARQQFF; cdr3_nt: TGCGCCAGCAGCTTGGAAGGGGCCCGTCAGCAGTTCTTC; clone_size: -; v_call: TRBV5-1; j_call: TRBJ2-1; d_call: -
cdr3_aa: CASRSLGGANTEAFF; cdr3_nt: TGTGCCAGCAGATCTTTAGGAGGGGCGAACACTGAAGCTTTCTTT; clone_size: few; v_call: TRBV7-6; j_call: TRBJ1-1; d_call: -
cdr3_aa: CASSSPRMGGGAYNEQFF; cdr3_nt: TGCGCCAGCAGCTCCCCTCGCATGGGGGGGGGAGCCTACAATGAGCAGTTCTTC; clone_size: once; v_call: TRBV5-1; j_call: TRBJ2-1; d_call: TRBD2
cdr3_aa: CASGLTDRGRQPQHF; cdr3_nt: TGTGCTAGTGGTTTGACGGACAGGGGTCGACAGCCCCAGCATTTT; clone_size: -; v_call: TRBV12-5; j_call: TRBJ1-5; d_call: TRBD1
cdr3_aa: CASSTTQGSSPLHF; cdr3_nt: TGTGCCAGTAGTACTACACAGGGGAGCTCACCCCTCCACTTT; clone_size: -; v_call: TRBV19; j_call: TRBJ1-6; d_call: TRBD1